What follows are 5 T cell receptor beta chains derived from one specimen sequenced in a study of regulatory T cells in long-lasting Graves disease. Building of the TCR beta libraries involved iRepertoire HTBI primers and Arm-PCR of CDR3 regions. Via MiXCR, TCRdb re-called the multiplex PCR reads, giving one row per CDR3 protein. The repertoire has 420,000 or so distinct CDR3 sequences, 15% to 20% of them found once; the top ten carry less than 30%. Time point indicated: newly diagnosed GD, antithyroid drugs for less than 3 months. Researchers made the TCR library from RNA that was extracted from PBMCs. These data also featured in a second study, about T cells in Graves' hyperthyroidism and ophthalmopathy.

The input for sequencing was peripheral blood mononuclear cells (PBMCs), taken at new diagnosis, from a patient treated with antithyroid drugs. Receptors were obtained from a woman between 18 and 30 years old with Graves disease.

Only a few counts were recorded for this clonotype. This sequence joins TRBV10-3 and TRBJ2-7, with 10 bases aligning to TRBD2. The CDR3 extends over 14 amino acids. Unmatched junction bases numbered 8, after V lost 6 bases and J lost 6 bases. CDR1 is ENHRY and CDR2 is SYGVKD in the germline V gene. DNA for the CDR3: TGTGCCATCAGGACCGGGACTAGCGTTTTCGAGCAGTACTTC. This gives the protein CAIRTGTSVFEQYF.

With regard to this clonotype: Given a much more abundant clone one base away, this may be a read error. The chain combines TRBV30 with TRBJ1-1; D is uncertain. The germline V gene encodes CDR1 GTSNPN and CDR2 SVGIG (reference sequence). This CDR3 has 13 residues. The CDR3 nucleotides read TGTGCCTGGAGTGTGGTGTCGAACACTAAAGCTTTCTTT. Translation gives CAWSVVSNTKAFF.

This clonotype appeared many times. The rearrangement links TRBV20-1 to TRBJ2-1; D might be TRBD2 (6 bases). Looked up from germline, CDR1 is DFQATT and CDR2 is SNEGSKA (reference sequence). The CDR3 has 15 amino acids. V dropped 0 bases and J dropped 4 bases, with 13 bases sitting between them. This CDR3 reads CSARDRGRTYNEQFF. The CDR3 DNA reads TGCAGTGCTAGAGATCGGGGGAGGACTTACAATGAGCAGTTCTTC.

V and J are TRBV5-6 and TRBJ1-5; D is possibly TRBD1 (5 bases). The CDR3 extends over 15 amino acids. Per germline, CDR1 SGHDT and CDR2 YYEEEE. Trimming pared 4 bases from V and 2 bases from J, leaving 13 bases between. The CDR3 sequence is CASSQGPYGNQPQHF. The CDR3 region has the DNA TGTGCCAGCAGCCAGGGTCCTTACGGCAATCAGCCCCAGCATTTT.

The V call is TRBV29-1, the J call TRBJ2-1, with D possibly being TRBD1 (6 bases). CDR3 length: 14 amino acids. The V gene's germline CDR1 is SQVTM and CDR2 ANQGSEA. Trimming cost V 5 bases and J 1 base, with 12 bases left between them. The CDR3 coding sequence is TGCAGCGTTCAGACAGGATGGTCCTACAATGAGCAGTTCTTC. Protein product: CSVQTGWSYNEQFF.